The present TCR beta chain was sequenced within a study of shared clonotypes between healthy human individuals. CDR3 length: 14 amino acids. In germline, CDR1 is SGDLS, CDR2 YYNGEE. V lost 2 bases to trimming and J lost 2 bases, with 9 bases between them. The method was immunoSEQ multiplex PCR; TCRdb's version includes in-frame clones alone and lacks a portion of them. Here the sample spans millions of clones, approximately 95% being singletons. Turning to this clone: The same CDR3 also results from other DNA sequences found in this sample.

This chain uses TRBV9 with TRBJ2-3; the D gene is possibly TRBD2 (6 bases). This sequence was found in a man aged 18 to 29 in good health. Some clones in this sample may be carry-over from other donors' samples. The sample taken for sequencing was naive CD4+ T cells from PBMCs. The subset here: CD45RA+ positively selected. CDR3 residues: CASSVGGYTDTQYF. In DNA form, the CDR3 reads TGTGCCAGCAGCGTGGGGGGTTACACAGATACGCAGTATTTT.